This T cell receptor (beta chain) was sequenced in a study of early T cells in non-severe SARS-CoV-2 infection. Study-wide results and caveats: The matching step, a VDJdb search, favored anti-spike CD8 responses and missed private and CD4 specificities.

TCRdb ran MiXCR on the 5' RACE reads and lists one entry per CDR3 protein. In the table there are roughly 72,000 distinct CDR3 sequences, under 15% of which are singletons. Trimming took off 4 bases at V and 6 bases at J, with 18 bases between the two ends. The CDR3 has 15 amino acids. This clonotype has more than one count but fewer than ten. Its specificity is not known. The clonotype was recovered from an adult who was a healthcare worker with PCR-confirmed SARS-CoV-2 infection or an uninfected control (not recorded which). The gene calls are TRBV12-3 or TRBV12-4 and TRBJ1-1; no clear D. Sequenced here: whole blood, sampled at baseline. Here the CDR3 reads CASSSLWEDRPEAFF. CDR3 DNA: TGTGCCAGCAGTTCCCTCTGGGAGGACCGGCCTGAAGCTTTCTTT.